The T cell receptor beta chain described here comes from a study of CD8+CD57+ T cells in acquired aplastic anemia. Study-level background: Isolated CD4+ and CD8+ cells, once sorted, yielded DNA averaging roughly 3.2 ug. CD4+ cells from healthy donors averaged about 9.8 million reads.

The ends were cut back, 5 bases at V and 2 bases at J, with 10 bases in the middle. CDR1 is DFQATT, CDR2 SNEGSKA, per germline (reference sequence). This CDR3 comprises 13 residues. This clonotype has ten or more counts. The use of genomic DNA as template underpinned the TCR beta VDJ and CDR3 profiling. One entry per CDR3 protein results from TCRdb running MiXCR on the reads. The sample yields 100,000 to 150,000 distinct CDR3 sequences, 35% to 50% seen once. This clonotype was obtained from a human donor in good health, serving as a control. Material: sorted CD4+, CD8+, or CD8+CD57+ T cells (not recorded which) from PBMCs. The rearrangement joins TRBV20-1 to TRBJ2-1, with D hard to call. DNA for the CDR3: TGCAGTGCTTATACGGGCACCTACAATGAGCAGTTCTTC. It specifies CSAYTGTYNEQFF.